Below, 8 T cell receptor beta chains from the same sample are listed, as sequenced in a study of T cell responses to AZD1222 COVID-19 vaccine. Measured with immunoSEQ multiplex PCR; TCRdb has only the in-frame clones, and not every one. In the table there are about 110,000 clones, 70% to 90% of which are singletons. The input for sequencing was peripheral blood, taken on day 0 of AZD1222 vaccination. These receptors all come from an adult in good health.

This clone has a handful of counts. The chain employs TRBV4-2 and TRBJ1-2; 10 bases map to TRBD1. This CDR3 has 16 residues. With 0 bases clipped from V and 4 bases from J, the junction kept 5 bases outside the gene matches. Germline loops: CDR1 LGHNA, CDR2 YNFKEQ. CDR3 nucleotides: TGTGCCAGCAGCCAAGAGGGACAGGGGATCAGCTATGGCTACACCTTC. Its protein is CASSQEGQGISYGYTF.

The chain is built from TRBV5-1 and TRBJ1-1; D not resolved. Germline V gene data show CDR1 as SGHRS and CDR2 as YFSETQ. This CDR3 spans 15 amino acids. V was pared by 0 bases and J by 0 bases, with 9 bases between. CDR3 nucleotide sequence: TGCGCCAGCAGCTTGGGGCAGCGTATGAACACTGAAGCTTTCTTT. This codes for CASSLGQRMNTEAFF. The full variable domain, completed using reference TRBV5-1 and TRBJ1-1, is KAGVTQTPRYLIKTRGQQVTLSCSPISGHRSVSWYQQTPGQGLQFLFEYFSETQRNKGNFPGRFSGRQFSNSRSEMNVSTLELGDSALYLCASSLGQRMNTEAFFGQGTRLTVV.

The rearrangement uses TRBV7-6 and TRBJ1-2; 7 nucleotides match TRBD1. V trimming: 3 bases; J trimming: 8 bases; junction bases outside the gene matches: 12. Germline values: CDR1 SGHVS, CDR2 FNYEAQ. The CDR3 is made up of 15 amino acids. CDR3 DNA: TGTGCCAGCAGCTTCGACAATACAGGGGTGCCGGGCTACACCTTC. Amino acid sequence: CASSFDNTGVPGYTF. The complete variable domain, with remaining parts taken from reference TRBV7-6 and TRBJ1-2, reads GAGVSQSPRYKVTKRGQDVALRCDPISGHVSLYWYRQALGQGPEFLTYFNYEAQQDKSGLPNDRFSAERPEGSISTLTIQRTEQRDSAMYRCASSFDNTGVPGYTFGSGTRLTVV.

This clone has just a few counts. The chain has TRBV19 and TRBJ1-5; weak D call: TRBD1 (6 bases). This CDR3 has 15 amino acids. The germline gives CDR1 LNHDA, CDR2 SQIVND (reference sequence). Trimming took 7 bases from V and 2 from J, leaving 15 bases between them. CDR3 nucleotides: TGTGCCAGTACCAGACAGGCCTTGGGCAATCAGCCCCAGCATTTT. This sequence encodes CASTRQALGNQPQHF.

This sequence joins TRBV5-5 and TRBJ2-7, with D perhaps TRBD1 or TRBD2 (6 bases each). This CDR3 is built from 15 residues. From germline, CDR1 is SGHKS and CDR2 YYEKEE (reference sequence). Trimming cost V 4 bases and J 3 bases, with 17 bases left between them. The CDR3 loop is CASSAEGGVGYEQYF. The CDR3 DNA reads TGTGCCAGCAGCGCCGAGGGGGGAGTGGGCTACGAGCAGTACTTC.

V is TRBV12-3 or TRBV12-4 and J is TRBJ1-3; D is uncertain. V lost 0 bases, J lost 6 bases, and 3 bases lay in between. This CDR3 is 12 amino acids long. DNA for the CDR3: TGTGCCAGCAGTTTAGCGGTAAACACCATATATTTT. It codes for CASSLAVNTIYF.

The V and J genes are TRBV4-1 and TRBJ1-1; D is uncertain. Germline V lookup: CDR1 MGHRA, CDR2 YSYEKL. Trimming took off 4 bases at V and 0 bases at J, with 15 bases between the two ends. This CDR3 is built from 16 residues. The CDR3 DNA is TGCGCCAGCAGCCTGGAAGGAGCTCTCATGAACACTGAAGCTTTCTTT. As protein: CASSLEGALMNTEAFF.

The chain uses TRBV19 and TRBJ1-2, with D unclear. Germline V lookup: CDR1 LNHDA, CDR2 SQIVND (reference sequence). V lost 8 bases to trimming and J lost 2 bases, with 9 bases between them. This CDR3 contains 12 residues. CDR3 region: CASRSVNYGYTF. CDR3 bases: TGTGCCAGTCGCAGCGTGAACTATGGCTACACCTTC. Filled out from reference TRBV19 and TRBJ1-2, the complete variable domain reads DGGITQSPKYLFRKEGQNVTLSCEQNLNHDAMYWYRQDPGQGLRLIYYSQIVNDFQKGDIAEGYSVSREKKESFPLTVTSAQKNPTAFYLCASRSVNYGYTFGSGTRLTVV.